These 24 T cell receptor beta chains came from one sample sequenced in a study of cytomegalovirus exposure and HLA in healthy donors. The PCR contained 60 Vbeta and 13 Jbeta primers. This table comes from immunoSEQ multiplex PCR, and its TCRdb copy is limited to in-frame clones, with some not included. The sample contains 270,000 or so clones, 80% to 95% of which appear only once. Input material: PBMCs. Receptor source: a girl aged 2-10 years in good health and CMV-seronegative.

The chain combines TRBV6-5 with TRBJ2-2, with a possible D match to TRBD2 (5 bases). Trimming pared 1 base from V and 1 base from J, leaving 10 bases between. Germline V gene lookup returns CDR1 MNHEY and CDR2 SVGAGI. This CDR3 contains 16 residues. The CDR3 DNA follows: TGTGCCAGCAGTTACTGGACTCAATTGAACACCGGGGAGCTGTTTTTT. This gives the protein CASSYWTQLNTGELFF.

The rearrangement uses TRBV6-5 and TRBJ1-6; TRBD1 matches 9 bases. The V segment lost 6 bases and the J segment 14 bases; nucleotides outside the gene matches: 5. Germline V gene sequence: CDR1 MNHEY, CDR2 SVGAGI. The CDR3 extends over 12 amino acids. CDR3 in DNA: TGTGCCAGCAGGGACAGGGGTAGGTCCCTCCACTTT. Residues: CASRDRGRSLHF.

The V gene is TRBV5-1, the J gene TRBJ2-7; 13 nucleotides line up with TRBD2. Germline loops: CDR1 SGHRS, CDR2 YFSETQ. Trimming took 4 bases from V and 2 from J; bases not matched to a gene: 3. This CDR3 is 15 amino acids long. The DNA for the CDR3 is TGCGCCAGCAGCATCGGGACTAGCGGGACCTACGAGCAGTACTTC. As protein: CASSIGTSGTYEQYF.

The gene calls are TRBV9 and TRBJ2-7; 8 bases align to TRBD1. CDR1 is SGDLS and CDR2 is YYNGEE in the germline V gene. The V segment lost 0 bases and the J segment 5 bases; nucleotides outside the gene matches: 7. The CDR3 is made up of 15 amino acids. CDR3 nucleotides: TGTGCCAGCAGCGTAGAGGACAGGGCTACCCACGAGCAGTACTTC. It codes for CASSVEDRATHEQYF.

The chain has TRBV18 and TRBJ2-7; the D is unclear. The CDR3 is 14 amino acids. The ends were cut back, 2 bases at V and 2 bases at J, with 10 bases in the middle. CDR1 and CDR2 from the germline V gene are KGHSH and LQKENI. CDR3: CASSPIPRTYEQYF. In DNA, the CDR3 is TGTGCCAGCTCACCAATCCCCAGGACCTACGAGCAGTACTTC. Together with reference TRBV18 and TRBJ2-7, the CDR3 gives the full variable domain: NAGVMQNPRHLVRRRGQEARLRCSPMKGHSHVYWYRQLPEEGLKFMVYLQKENIIDESGMPKERFSAEFPKEGPSILRIQQVVRGDSAAYFCASSPIPRTYEQYFGPGTRLTVT.

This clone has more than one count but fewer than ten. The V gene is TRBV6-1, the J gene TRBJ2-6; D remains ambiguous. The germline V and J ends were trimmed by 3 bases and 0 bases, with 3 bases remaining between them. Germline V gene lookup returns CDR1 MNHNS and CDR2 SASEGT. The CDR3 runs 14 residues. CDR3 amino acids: CASSDNSGANVLTF. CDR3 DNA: TGTGCCAGCAGTGACAACTCTGGGGCCAACGTCCTGACTTTC.

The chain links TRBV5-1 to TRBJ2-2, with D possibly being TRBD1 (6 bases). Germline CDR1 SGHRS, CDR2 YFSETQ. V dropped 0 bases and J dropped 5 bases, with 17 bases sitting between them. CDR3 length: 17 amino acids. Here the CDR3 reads CASSLDYRVTMTGELFF. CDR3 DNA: TGCGCCAGCAGCTTGGATTACAGGGTGACGATGACCGGGGAGCTGTTTTTT.

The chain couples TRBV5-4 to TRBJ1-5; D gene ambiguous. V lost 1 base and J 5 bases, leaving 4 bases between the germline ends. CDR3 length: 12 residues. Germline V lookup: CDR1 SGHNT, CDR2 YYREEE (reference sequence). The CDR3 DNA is TGTGCCAGCAGCTTGTATGATCAGCCCCAGCATTTT. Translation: CASSLYDQPQHF.

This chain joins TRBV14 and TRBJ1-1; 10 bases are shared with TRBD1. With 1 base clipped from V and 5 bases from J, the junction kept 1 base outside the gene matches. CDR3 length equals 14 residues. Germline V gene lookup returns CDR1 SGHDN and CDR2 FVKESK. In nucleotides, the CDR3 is TGTGCCAGCAGCCAAGGACAGGGGGCGACTGAAGCTTTCTTT. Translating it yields CASSQGQGATEAFF.

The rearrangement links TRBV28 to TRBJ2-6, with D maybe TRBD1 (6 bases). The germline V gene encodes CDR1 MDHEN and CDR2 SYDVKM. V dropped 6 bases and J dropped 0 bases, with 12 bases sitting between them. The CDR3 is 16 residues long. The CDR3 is CASSTDSSSGANVLTF. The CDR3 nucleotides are TGTGCCAGCAGCACGGACAGTAGCTCTGGGGCCAACGTCCTGACTTTC.

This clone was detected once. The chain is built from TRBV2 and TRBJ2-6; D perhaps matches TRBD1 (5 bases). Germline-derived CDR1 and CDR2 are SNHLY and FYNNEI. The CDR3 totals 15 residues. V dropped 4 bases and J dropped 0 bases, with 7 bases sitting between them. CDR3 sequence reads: CASSGQGSGANVLTF. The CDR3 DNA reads TGTGCCAGCAGTGGGCAGGGCTCTGGGGCCAACGTCCTGACTTTC. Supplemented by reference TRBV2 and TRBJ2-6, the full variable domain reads EPEVTQTPSHQVTQMGQEVILRCVPISNHLYFYWYRQILGQKVEFLVSFYNNEISEKSEIFDDQFSVERPDGSNFTLKIRSTKLEDSAMYFCASSGQGSGANVLTFGAGSRLTVL.

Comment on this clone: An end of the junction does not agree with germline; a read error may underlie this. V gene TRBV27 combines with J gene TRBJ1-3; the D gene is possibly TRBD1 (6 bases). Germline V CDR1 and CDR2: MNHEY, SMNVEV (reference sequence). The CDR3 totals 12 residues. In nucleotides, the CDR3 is TGTGCCAGCAGTTTATTAGGCGGACAGCTATTTTTT. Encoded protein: CASSLLGGQLFF.

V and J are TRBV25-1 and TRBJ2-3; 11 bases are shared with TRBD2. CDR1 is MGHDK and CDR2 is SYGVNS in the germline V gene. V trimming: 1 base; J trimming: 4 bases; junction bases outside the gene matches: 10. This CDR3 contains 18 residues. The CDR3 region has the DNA TGTGCCAGCAGTGAATCTTACCTACTAGCGGGAGTAGCAGATACGCAGTATTTT. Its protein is CASSESYLLAGVADTQYF.

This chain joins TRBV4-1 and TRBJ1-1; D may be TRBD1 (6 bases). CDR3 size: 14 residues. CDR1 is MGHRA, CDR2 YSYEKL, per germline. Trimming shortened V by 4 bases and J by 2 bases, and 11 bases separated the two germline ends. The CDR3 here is CASSPQGGNTEAFF. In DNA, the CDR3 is TGCGCCAGCAGCCCACAGGGTGGTAACACTGAAGCTTTCTTT.

This chain's CDR3 is CASSAPGQPDEQYF. CDR3 nucleotide sequence: TGTGCCAGCAGCGCCCCCGGACAGCCCGACGAGCAGTACTTC. J is TRBJ2-7 and V is TRBV9; D possibly corresponds to TRBD1 (6 bases). Trimming shortened V by 3 bases and J by 5 bases, and 15 bases separated the two germline ends. Germline CDR1 reads SGDLS; CDR2 reads YYNGEE. CDR3 length: 14 residues.

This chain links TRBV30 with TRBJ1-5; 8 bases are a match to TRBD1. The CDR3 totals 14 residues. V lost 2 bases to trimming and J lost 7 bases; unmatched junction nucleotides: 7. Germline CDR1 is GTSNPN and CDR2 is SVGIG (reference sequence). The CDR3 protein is CAWSFDRGGQPQHF. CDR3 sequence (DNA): TGTGCCTGGAGTTTTGACAGGGGAGGCCAGCCCCAGCATTTT.

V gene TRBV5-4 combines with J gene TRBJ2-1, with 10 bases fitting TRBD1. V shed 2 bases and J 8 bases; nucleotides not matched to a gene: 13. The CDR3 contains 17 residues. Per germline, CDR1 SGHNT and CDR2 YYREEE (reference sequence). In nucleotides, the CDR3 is TGTGCCAGCAGCTTACCGGAGACAGGGGGCGCAATTGATGAGCAGTTCTTC. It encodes CASSLPETGGAIDEQFF.

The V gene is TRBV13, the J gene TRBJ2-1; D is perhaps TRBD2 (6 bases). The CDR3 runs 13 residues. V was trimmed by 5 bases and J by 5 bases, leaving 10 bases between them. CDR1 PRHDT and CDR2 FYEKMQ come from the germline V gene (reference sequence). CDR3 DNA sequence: TGTGCCAGCAGCAATAGGAGGGACAATGAGCAGTTCTTC. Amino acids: CASSNRRDNEQFF.

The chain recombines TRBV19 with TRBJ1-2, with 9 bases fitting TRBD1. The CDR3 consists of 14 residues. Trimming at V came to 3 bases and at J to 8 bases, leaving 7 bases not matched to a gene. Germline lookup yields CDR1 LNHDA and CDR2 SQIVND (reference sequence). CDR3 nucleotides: TGTGCCAGTAGTATCGGACAGGGGATAACGGGCTACACCTTC. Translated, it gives CASSIGQGITGYTF.

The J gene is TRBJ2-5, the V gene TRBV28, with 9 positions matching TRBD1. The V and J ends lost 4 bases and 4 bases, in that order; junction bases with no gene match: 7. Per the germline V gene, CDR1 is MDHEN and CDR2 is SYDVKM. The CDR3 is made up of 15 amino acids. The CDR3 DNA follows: TGTGCCAGCAGTTCCCGAACAGGGGGCACAGAGACCCAGTACTTC. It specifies CASSSRTGGTETQYF.

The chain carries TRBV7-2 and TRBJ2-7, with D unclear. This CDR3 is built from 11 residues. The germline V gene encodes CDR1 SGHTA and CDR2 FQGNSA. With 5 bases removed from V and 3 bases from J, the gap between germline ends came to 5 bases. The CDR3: CASSGHYEQYF. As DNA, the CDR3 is TGTGCCAGCAGCGGCCACTACGAGCAGTACTTC.

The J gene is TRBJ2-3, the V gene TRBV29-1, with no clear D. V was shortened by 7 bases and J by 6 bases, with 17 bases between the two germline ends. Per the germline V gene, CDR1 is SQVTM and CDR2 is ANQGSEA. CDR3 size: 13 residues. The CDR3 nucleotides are TGCAGCGCTGACTTACTCCTCTCGGATACGCAGTATTTT. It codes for CSADLLLSDTQYF.

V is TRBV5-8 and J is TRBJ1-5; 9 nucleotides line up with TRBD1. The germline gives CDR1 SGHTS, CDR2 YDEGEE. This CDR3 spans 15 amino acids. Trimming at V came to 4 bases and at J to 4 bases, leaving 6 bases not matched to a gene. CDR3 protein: CASSPRDRENQPQHF. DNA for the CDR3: TGTGCCAGCAGCCCACGGGACAGGGAGAATCAGCCCCAGCATTTT.

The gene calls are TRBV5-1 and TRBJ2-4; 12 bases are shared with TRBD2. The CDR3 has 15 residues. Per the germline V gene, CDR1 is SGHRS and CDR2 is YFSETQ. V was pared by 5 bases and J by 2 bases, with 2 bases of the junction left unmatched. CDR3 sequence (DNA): TGCGCCAGCAGACTAGCGGGGGGCTCCAAAAACATTCAGTACTTC. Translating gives CASRLAGGSKNIQYF.